This T cell receptor beta chain derives from a study of control samples from healthy donors and cancer patients. V lost 7 bases and J 2 bases, leaving 16 bases between the germline ends. Germline lookup yields CDR1 SGHDT and CDR2 YYEEEE. The CDR3 runs to 15 residues. Using immunoSEQ multiplex PCR, the repertoire was profiled, and TCRdb retains in-frame clones only, with some absent. The sample lists over 70,000 clones; around nine tenths were seen once. This chain uses TRBV5-6 with TRBJ1-3, with a weak D call TRBD1 (5 bases). The source material was blood. The clonotype originates from a woman in her sixties or seventies in good health. CDR3: CASQKNPGPGNTIYF. The CDR3, as DNA: TGTGCCAGCCAAAAAAACCCAGGGCCTGGAAACACCATATATTTT.